Below are 8 T cell receptor beta chains sequenced from a single sample in a study of T cell repertoires in ileal Crohn's disease. Time point reported: inflamed ileum from the surgical specimen. Sequencing used immunoSEQ multiplex PCR; TCRdb keeps in-frame clones, though not all of them. Counted here are about 5,400 clones, more than 75% occurring once; the ten biggest clones make up approximately 22%. Sequencing input: ileal tissue. Receptor source: an adult with Crohn's disease.

This clone came up a few times. This chain connects TRBV6-1 to TRBJ1-1, with a possible D match to TRBD1 (5 bases). CDR1 and CDR2 (germline): MNHNS, SASEGT. Trimming removed 10 bases at V and 0 bases at J, with 12 bases between. CDR3 length equals 13 residues. The CDR3 protein is CATPGGLNTEAFF. As DNA, the CDR3 is TGTGCCACCCCGGGGGGTTTGAACACTGAAGCTTTCTTT.

This chain uses TRBV6-5 with TRBJ1-2; 7 positions agree with TRBD1. The J segment lost 7 bases and the V segment lost 2 bases, leaving 4 bases of the junction unmatched. There are 13 residues in the CDR3. Looked up from germline, CDR1 is MNHEY and CDR2 is SVGAGI. CDR3 residues: CASSYEGGSGYTF. The CDR3 DNA follows: TGTGCCAGCAGTTACGAAGGGGGCTCTGGCTACACCTTC.

This chain links TRBV28 with TRBJ1-3; 8 nucleotides match TRBD1. This CDR3 region has 16 residues. CDR1 MDHEN and CDR2 SYDVKM come from the germline V gene. With 2 bases clipped from V and 0 bases from J, the junction kept 3 bases outside the gene matches. CDR3: CASSLTDRASGNTIYF. The CDR3 DNA is TGTGCCAGCAGTTTAACGGACAGGGCCTCTGGAAACACCATATATTTT.

The gene calls are TRBV11-2 and TRBJ2-3, with TRBD2 matching 10 bases. V shed 5 bases and J 1 base; nucleotides not matched to a gene: 12. The CDR3 has 18 residues. The germline gives CDR1 SGHAT, CDR2 FQNNGV. The CDR3 loop is CASSPGRIAGGGTDTQYF. CDR3 sequence (DNA): TGTGCCAGCAGCCCTGGGCGGATAGCGGGGGGTGGCACAGATACGCAGTATTTT.

This chain connects TRBV6-5 to TRBJ1-2; D not resolved. The V end was cut by 5 bases, the J end by 2 bases, with 9 bases between. Germline CDR1 and CDR2: MNHEY and SVGAGI. The CDR3 length is 13 residues. CDR3 protein: CASSPTTNYGYTF. CDR3 nucleotide sequence: TGTGCCAGCAGTCCGACAACAAACTATGGCTACACCTTC.

J is TRBJ2-7 and V is TRBV7-9; D ambiguous. The V gene lost 5 bases and the J gene lost 2 bases, with 7 bases spanning the gap. From germline, CDR1 is SEHNR and CDR2 FQNEAQ (reference sequence). The CDR3 runs 12 residues. CDR3 bases: TGTGCCAGCAGCGTAAGTCCCTACGAGCAGTACTTC. Residues: CASSVSPYEQYF.

This chain links TRBV4-2 with TRBJ2-2; 12 bases are shared with TRBD2. The V gene end was trimmed by 1 base and the J gene end by 8 bases; junction bases not matched to a gene: 5. The CDR3 consists of 16 residues. Germline V lookup: CDR1 LGHNA, CDR2 YNFKEQ. The CDR3 DNA reads TGTGCCAGCAGCCAAGGACTAGCGGGAGAGAAGGGGGAGCTGTTTTTT. It encodes CASSQGLAGEKGELFF.

This clone was detected a few times. This chain connects TRBV5-4 to TRBJ2-1, with D possibly matching TRBD2 (6 bases). This CDR3 is built from 19 residues. Germline V lookup: CDR1 SGHNT, CDR2 YYREEE (reference sequence). V lost 4 bases and J 7 bases, leaving 30 bases between the germline ends. Written as DNA, the CDR3 is TGTGCCAGCAGCCAGAAAGGAGGGGCGAAGGAACCTGATATGAATGAGCAGTTCTTC. This encodes CASSQKGGAKEPDMNEQFF.